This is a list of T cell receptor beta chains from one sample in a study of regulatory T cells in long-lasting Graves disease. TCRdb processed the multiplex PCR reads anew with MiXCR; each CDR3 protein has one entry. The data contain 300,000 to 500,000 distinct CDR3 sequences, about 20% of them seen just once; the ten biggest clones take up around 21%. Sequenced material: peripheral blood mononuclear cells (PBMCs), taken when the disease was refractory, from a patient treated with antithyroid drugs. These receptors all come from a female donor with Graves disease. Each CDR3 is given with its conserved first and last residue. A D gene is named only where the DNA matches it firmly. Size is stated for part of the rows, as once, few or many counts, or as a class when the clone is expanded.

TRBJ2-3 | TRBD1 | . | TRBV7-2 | CASMRDRGTTDTQYF | TGTGCCAGCATGCGGGACAGGGGAACCACAGATACGCAGTATTTT
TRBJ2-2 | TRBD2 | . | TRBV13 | CASSSVLAGGNTGELFF | TGTGCCAGCAGCTCCGTATTAGCGGGAGGGAACACCGGGGAGCTGTTTTTT
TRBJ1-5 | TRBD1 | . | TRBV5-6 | CASSGRQGARDQPQHF | TGTGCCAGCAGCGGAAGACAGGGGGCTAGAGATCAGCCCCAGCATTTT
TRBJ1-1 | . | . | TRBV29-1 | CSVERGKGEAFF | TGCAGCGTTGAACGGGGTAAGGGTGAAGCTTTCTTT
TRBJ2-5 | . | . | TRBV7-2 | CASSAELLQEAQYF | TGTGCCAGCAGCGCGGAGCTACTCCAAGAGGCCCAGTACTTC
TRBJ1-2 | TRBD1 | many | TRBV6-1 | CASSEALRTGIGYTF | TGTGCCAGCAGTGAAGCCCTTAGGACAGGGATTGGCTACACCTTC
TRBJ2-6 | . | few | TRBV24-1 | CATSSGANVLTF | TGTGCCACCTCTTCTGGGGCCAACGTCCTGACTTTC
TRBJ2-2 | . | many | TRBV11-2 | CASSFTGELFF | TGTGCCAGCAGCTTCACCGGGGAGCTGTTTTTT
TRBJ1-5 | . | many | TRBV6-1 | CASNLQPQHF | TGTGCCAGCAATCTCCAGCCCCAGCATTTT
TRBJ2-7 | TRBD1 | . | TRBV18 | CASSPRDRTPLTLYEQYF | TGTGCCAGCTCGCCACGGGACAGAACCCCCCTTACCTTATACGAGCAGTACTTC
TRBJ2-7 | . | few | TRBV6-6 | CASSYSEVSYEQYF | TGTGCCAGCAGTTACTCGGAAGTATCCTACGAGCAGTACTTC
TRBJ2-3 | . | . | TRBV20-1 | CSAISGTDTQYF | TGCAGTGCCATTAGCGGCACAGATACGCAGTATTTT
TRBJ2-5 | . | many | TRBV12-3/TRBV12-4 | CASSLFMGETQYF | TGTGCCAGCAGTTTATTCATGGGGGAGACCCAGTACTTC
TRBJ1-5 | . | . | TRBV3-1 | CASSRGTYNQPQHF | TGTGCCAGCAGCCGAGGGACATACAATCAGCCCCAGCATTTT
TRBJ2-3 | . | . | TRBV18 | CASSRYGSTQYF | TGTGCCAGCTCACGCTACGGCTCAACGCAGTATTTT
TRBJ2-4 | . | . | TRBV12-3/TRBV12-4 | CASSPQGGVKNIQYF | TGTGCCAGCAGTCCACAGGGGGGGGTCAAAAACATTCAGTACTTC
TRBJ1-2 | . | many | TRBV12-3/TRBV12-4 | CATSGTLAASPYYGYTF | TGTGCCACAAGTGGAACCCTCGCAGCGTCCCCTTACTATGGCTACACCTTC
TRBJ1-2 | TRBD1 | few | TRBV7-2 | CASSGPTGAAGYTF | TGTGCCAGCAGCGGACCGACAGGGGCCGCTGGCTACACCTTC
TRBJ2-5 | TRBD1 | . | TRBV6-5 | CASSYSPGGSETQYF | TGTGCCAGCAGTTACTCTCCAGGGGGATCAGAGACCCAGTACTTC
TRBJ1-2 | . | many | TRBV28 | CASSPDSFYGYTF | TGTGCCAGCAGTCCGGACAGCTTCTATGGCTACACCTTC
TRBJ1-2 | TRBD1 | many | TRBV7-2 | CASSSQGAVGYTF | TGTGCCAGCAGCTCTCAGGGGGCCGTTGGCTACACCTTC
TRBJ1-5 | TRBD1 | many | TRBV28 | CASRAAQGALNQPQHF | TGTGCCAGCAGAGCGGCACAGGGGGCTCTCAATCAGCCCCAGCATTTT